Listed below are T cell receptor beta chains from one sample, sequenced in a study of T cell repertoires in cytomegalovirus infection. TCRdb re-called the reads with MiXCR, one entry per CDR3 protein. The sample has about 360,000 distinct CDR3 sequences; about a sixth are singletons. Sequencing used PBMCs. All receptors come from a human donor in good health (CMV status not recorded). Some clones in this sample may be carry-over from other donors' samples. Each CDR3 is given with its conserved first and last residue. A D gene is named only where the DNA matches it firmly.

>TRBV6-2/TRBV6-3|TRBJ2-6|-
CASSRRIEANVLTF
>TRBV4-1|TRBJ2-3|-
CASSQVGLTQYF
>TRBV28|TRBJ2-7|-
CASSAFDEQYF
>TRBV7-8|TRBJ2-5|-
CASSLKQWGETQYF
>TRBV7-9|TRBJ2-7|-
CASSDRQLSYEQYF
>TRBV27|TRBJ2-7|TRBD1
CASSRQGLVEQYF
>TRBV29-1|TRBJ1-4|-
CSVAGDRDPTNEKLFF
>TRBV29-1|TRBJ2-3|-
CSVAKDTQYF
>TRBV2|TRBJ1-1|-
CASRQGRNTEAFF
>TRBV7-2|TRBJ1-2|-
CASSLVGYTF
>TRBV13|TRBJ2-3|-
CASSSPTLSTDTQYF
>TRBV12-3/TRBV12-4|TRBJ2-5|-
CASSFGGGLAETQYF
>TRBV7-2|TRBJ1-6|-
CASSPGDYNSPLHF
>TRBV12-3/TRBV12-4|TRBJ2-7|TRBD1
CASSQETGTALSYEQYF
>TRBV10-3|TRBJ2-3|-
CATTPDKNTDTQYF
>TRBV6-1|TRBJ2-5|TRBD1
CASTDRGLKETQYF
>TRBV7-2|TRBJ2-7|TRBD2
CASSLATSVTYEQYF
>TRBV7-3|TRBJ1-1|-
CASNRQVPNTEAFF
>TRBV6-1|TRBJ1-1|TRBD1
CASTAWDRGIF
>TRBV29-1|TRBJ2-7|TRBD2
CSVVTSGYEQYF
>TRBV5-6|TRBJ1-2|TRBD1
CASSLVNRGSGYTF
>TRBV29-1|TRBJ2-7|-
CSVSGHKLSTYEQYF
>TRBV19|TRBJ2-1|-
CASSSGRTYYNEQFF
>TRBV28|TRBJ2-3|-
CASRELASDTQYF
>TRBV7-2|TRBJ2-1|-
CASSYRDLSYNEQFF
>TRBV12-3/TRBV12-4|TRBJ2-5|-
CASLKDGETQYF
>TRBV7-2|TRBJ1-5|-
CASSPTSLHNQPQHF
>TRBV7-9|TRBJ2-7|-
CASRKGGNYEQYF
>TRBV19|TRBJ1-1|-
CARRGPGEAFF
>TRBV12-3/TRBV12-4|TRBJ2-1|-
CASSLKGITVQFF
>TRBV7-2|TRBJ2-1|-
CASSLVEQFF
>TRBV23-1|TRBJ2-7|-
CAVFTEQYF
>TRBV11-3|TRBJ2-7|TRBD1
CASSLAGGEQYF
>TRBV5-6|TRBJ2-5|TRBD1
CASSLTGRQETQYF
>TRBV7-8|TRBJ2-1|-
CASSNRYDEQFF
>TRBV28|TRBJ2-3|-
CASSTPTLGGGADTQYF
>TRBV12-3/TRBV12-4|TRBJ2-1|-
CASSQRNEQFF
>TRBV6-2/TRBV6-3|TRBJ2-1|TRBD2
CASSYDVLAGLSGNEQFF
>TRBV19|TRBJ2-7|TRBD1
CASSMPRGQGRHEQYF
>TRBV11-2|TRBJ1-6|-
CASSTSWDSPLHF
>TRBV7-2|TRBJ2-1|-
CASSLDGGNEQFF
>TRBV7-2|TRBJ2-7|TRBD2
CASSPIGRPSYEQYF
>TRBV11-2|TRBJ2-3|-
CASSILGISDTQYF
>TRBV7-9|TRBJ2-1|-
CASSFSQGYNEQFF
>TRBV7-9|TRBJ1-5|-
CASSPGGVGNQPQHF
>TRBV4-1|TRBJ1-2|-
CASSQVSGDYGYTF
>TRBV20-1|TRBJ2-5|TRBD1
CSATATGTGAQETQYF
>TRBV20-1|TRBJ1-1|-
CSARAGVNTEAFF
>TRBV12-5|TRBJ2-3|-
CASGPSGGRVDTQYF
>TRBV15|TRBJ2-5|-
CATSRDPTGWQETQYF
>TRBV2|TRBJ2-3|TRBD2
CAGGGVGTDTQYF
>TRBV6-5|TRBJ1-6|-
CASSYSRGRDHSPLHF
>TRBV7-2|TRBJ2-1|-
CASSPRGEGGRGEQFF
>TRBV28|TRBJ2-7|-
CASSSLGGAGFYEQYF
>TRBV6-1|TRBJ1-6|TRBD1
CASLWDRNYPPLHF
>TRBV30|TRBJ2-5|-
CAWSAEGRQETQYF
>TRBV11-2|TRBJ2-1|-
CASSLDGGGAYNEQFF